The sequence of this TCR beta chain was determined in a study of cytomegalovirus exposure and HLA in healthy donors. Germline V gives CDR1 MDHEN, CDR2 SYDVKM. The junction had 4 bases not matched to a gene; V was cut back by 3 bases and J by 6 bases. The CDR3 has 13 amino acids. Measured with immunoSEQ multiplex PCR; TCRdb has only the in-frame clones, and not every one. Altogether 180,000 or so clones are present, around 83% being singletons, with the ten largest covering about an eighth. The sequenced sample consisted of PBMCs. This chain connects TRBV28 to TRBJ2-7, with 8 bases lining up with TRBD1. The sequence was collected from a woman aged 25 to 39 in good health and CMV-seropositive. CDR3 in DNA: TGTGCCAGCAGTTTGGGACAGGCTAGCGAGCAGTACTTC. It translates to CASSLGQASEQYF.